The TCR beta chain described here comes from a study of OX40 agonist ivuxolimab in advanced cancers. Study at large: Ivuxolimab, an antibody that agonizes OX40 (CD134), was administered to the patients. General observations from the study: Averaged across samples, CD8+ T cells carried more expanded clones than CD4+ did.

Concerning this clone: As yet, its antigen is unknown.

Sequenced by immunoSEQ multiplex PCR; TCRdb stores in-frame clones only, minus some. The repertoire holds about 70,000 clones, with around nine tenths as singletons. Per the germline V gene, CDR1 is MNHEY and CDR2 is SMNVEV (reference sequence). The V end lost 0 bases, the J end lost 0 bases, and 11 bases lay between the germline ends. This CDR3 contains 16 residues. The clonotype was recovered from an adult with an advanced solid tumor such as melanoma, head and neck, liver or kidney cancer. Sequencing used CD4+ or CD8+ T cells sorted from blood, obtained in a trial of the OX40 agonist ivuxolimab. This chain uses TRBV27 with TRBJ1-1, with D tentatively TRBD1 (5 bases). CDR3 in DNA: TGTGCCAGCAGTTTATCGCCAGGGTGGATGAACACTGAAGCTTTCTTT. Its translation is CASSLSPGWMNTEAFF.